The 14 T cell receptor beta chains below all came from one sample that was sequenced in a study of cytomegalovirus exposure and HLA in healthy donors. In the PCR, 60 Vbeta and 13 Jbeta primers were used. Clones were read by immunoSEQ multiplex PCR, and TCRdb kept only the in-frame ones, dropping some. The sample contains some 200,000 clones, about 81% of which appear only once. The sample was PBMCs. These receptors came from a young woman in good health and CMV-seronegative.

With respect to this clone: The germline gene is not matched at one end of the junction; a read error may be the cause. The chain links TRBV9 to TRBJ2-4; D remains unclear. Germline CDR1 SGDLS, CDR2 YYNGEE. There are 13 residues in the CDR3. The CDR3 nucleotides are TGTGCCAGCTCCCTTGGGCAGTGGAACAGTCAGTACTTC. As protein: CASSLGQWNSQYF.

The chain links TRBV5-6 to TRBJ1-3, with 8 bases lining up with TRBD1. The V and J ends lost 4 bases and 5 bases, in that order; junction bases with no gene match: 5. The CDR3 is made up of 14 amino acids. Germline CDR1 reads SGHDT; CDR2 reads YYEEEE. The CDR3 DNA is TGTGCCAGCAGCATCGACAGGGGTAGAAACACCATATATTTT. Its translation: CASSIDRGRNTIYF.

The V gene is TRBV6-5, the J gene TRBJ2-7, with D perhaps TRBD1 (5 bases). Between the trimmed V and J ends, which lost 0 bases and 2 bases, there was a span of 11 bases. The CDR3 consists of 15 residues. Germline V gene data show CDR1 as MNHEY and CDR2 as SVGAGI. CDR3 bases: TGTGCCAGCAGTTACTCCTTGCAGGGCCCCTACGAGCAGTACTTC. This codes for CASSYSLQGPYEQYF.

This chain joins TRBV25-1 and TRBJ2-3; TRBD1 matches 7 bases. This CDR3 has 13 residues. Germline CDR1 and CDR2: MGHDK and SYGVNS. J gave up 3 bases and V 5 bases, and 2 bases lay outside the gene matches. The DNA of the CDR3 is TGTGCCAGCAGTACAGGGGTGACAGATACGCAGTATTTT. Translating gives CASSTGVTDTQYF.

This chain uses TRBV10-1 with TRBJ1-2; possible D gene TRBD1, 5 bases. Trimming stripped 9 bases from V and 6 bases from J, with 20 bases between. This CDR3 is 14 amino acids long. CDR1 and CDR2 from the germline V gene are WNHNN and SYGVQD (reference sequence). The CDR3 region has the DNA TGCGCCAGGGGACTAGGAGGGGATCCTGATGGCTACACCTTC. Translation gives CARGLGGDPDGYTF.

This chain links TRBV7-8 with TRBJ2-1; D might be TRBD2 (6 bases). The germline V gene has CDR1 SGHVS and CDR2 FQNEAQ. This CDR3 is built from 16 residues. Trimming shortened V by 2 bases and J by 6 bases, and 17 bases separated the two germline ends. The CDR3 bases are TGTGCCAGCAGCTTATTCGGAGGCCCGCGGGGCAATGAGCAGTTCTTC. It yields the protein CASSLFGGPRGNEQFF.

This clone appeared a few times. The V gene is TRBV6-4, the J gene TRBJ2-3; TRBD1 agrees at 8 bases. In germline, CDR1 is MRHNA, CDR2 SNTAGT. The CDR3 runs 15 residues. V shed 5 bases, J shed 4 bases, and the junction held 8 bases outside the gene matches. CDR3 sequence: CASSYSGQGADTQYF. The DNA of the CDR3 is TGTGCCAGCAGTTACAGCGGACAGGGAGCAGATACGCAGTATTTT.

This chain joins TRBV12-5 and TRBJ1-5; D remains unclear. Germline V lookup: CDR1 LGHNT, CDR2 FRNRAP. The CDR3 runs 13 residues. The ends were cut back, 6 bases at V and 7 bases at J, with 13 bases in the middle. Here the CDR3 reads CASGPHEGQPQHF. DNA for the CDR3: TGTGCTAGTGGCCCCCACGAGGGACAGCCCCAGCATTTT.

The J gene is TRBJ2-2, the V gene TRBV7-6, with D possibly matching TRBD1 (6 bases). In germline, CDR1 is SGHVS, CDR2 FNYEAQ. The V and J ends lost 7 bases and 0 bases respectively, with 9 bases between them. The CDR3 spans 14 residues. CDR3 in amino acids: CASKGTTNTGELFF. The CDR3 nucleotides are TGTGCCAGCAAGGGGACAACGAACACCGGGGAGCTGTTTTTT. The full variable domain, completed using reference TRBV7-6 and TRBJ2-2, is GAGVSQSPRYKVTKRGQDVALRCDPISGHVSLYWYRQALGQGPEFLTYFNYEAQQDKSGLPNDRFSAERPEGSISTLTIQRTEQRDSAMYRCASKGTTNTGELFFGEGSRLTVL.

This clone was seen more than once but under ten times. CDR3 bases: TGTGCCAGCAGCCAAGGATTACTCGGCACAGATACGCAGTATTTT. It is translated as CASSQGLLGTDTQYF. The chain has TRBV14 and TRBJ2-3; no clear D gene. Germline lookup yields CDR1 SGHDN and CDR2 FVKESK. This CDR3 spans 15 amino acids. Trimming took 1 base from V and 1 from J, leaving 9 bases between them.

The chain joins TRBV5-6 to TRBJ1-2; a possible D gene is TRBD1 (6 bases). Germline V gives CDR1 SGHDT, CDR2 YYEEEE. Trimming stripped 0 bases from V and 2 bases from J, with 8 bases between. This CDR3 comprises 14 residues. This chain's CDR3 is CASSLDRVNYGYTF. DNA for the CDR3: TGTGCCAGCAGCTTGGACAGGGTCAACTATGGCTACACCTTC.

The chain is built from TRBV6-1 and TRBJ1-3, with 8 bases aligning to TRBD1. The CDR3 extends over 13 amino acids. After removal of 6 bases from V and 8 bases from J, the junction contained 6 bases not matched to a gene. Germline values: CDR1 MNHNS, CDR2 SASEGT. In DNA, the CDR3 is TGTGCCAGCAGGGCGACAGGGGCTCACACCATATATTTT. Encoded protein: CASRATGAHTIYF.

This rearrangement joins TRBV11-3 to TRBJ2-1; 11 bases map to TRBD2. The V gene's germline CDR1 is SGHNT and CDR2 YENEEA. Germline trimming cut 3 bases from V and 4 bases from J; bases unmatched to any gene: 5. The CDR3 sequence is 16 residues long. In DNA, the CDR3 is TGTGCCAGCAGCTTTAGCGGGGGGGCCTCTTACAATGAGCAGTTCTTC. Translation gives CASSFSGGASYNEQFF.

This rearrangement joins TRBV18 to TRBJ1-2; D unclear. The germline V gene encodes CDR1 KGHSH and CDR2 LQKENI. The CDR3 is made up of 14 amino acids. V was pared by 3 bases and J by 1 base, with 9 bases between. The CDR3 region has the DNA TGTGCCAGCTCACCTACGGAGAATAACTATGGCTACACCTTC. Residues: CASSPTENNYGYTF.